This T cell receptor (beta chain) was found in a study of shared clonotypes between healthy human individuals. The CDR3 contains 17 residues. In germline, CDR1 is SGHAT, CDR2 FQNNGV. V was pared by 5 bases and J by 4 bases, with 10 bases of the junction left unmatched. Each PCR replicate from the sorted subsets contained about 200 ng DNA, which is roughly 33,000 T cell genomes. TCRdb keeps only in-frame clones here, not all; method: immunoSEQ multiplex PCR. The data hold more than 550,000 clones, with 90% observed a single time. What was sequenced was memory CD8+ T cells from PBMCs. As for subset: CD45RO+ cells pooled with CCR7-negative TemRA cells. V usage is TRBV11-2 and J usage is TRBJ2-2, with 10 bases aligning to TRBD1. This TCR was recovered from a man younger than 35 in good health. Some clones in this sample may be carry-over from other donors' samples. Here the CDR3 reads CASSIGTGEIPTGELFF. The CDR3 DNA follows: TGTGCCAGCAGCATAGGGACAGGGGAAATACCCACCGGGGAGCTGTTTTTT.